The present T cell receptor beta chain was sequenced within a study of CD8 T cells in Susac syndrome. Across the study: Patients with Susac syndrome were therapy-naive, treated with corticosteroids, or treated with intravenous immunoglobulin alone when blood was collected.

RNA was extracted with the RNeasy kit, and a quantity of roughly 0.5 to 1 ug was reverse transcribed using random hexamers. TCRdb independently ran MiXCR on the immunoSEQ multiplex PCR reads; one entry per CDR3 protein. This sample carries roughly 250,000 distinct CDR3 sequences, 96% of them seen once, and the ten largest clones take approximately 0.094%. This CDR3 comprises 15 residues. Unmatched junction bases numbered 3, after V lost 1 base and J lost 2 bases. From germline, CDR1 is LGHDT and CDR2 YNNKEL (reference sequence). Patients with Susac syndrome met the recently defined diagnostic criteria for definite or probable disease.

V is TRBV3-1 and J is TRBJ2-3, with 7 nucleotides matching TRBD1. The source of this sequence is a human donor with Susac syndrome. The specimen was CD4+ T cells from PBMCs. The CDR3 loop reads CASSQAQGITDTQYF. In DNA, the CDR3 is TGTGCCAGCAGCCAAGCACAGGGGATCACAGATACGCAGTATTTT.